The 5 T cell receptor beta chains below all came from one sample that was sequenced in a study of shared clonotypes between healthy human individuals. The repertoire was sequenced with immunoSEQ multiplex PCR; TCRdb's copy has only in-frame clones and lacks some. Of approximately 720,000 clones listed, approximately 75% are singletons. The sample was memory CD4+ T cells sorted from blood. Regarding subset: CD45RA-negative fraction. The receptors originated from a woman in her thirties in good health.

The chain employs TRBV11-3 and TRBJ2-5; D unresolved. The germline CDR1 and CDR2 sequences are SGHNT and YENEEA. Trimming removed 2 bases at V and 1 base at J, with 5 bases between. The CDR3 contains 13 residues. In nucleotides, the CDR3 is TGTGCCAGCAGCTTATTAAGCCAAGAGACCCAGTACTTC. Encoded protein: CASSLLSQETQYF.

This clone was counted only a few times. The same CDR3 is also encoded by other DNA sequences in this sample. CDR3 DNA sequence: TGCGCCAGCAGCTTGGGGGACAGAGATAGCCCTGAAGCTTTCTTT. It translates to CASSLGDRDSPEAFF. The chain carries TRBV5-1 and TRBJ1-1, with 7 bases that match TRBD1. The germline CDR1 and CDR2 sequences are SGHRS and YFSETQ. V dropped 0 bases and J dropped 6; count of bases not matched to a gene: 8. CDR3 size: 15 residues.

This clone was detected only once. The chain employs TRBV18 and TRBJ1-1; D might be TRBD1 (5 bases). The CDR3 covers 17 residues. Germline CDR1 reads KGHSH; CDR2 reads LQKENI. Trimming stripped 4 bases from V and 1 base from J, with 19 bases between. CDR3 sequence (DNA): TGTGCCAGCTCACGGGGGATATGGGGGAAGGAGAACACTGAAGCTTTCTTT. Amino acids: CASSRGIWGKENTEAFF. Using reference TRBV18 and TRBJ1-1 for the parts outside the CDR3, the full variable domain is NAGVMQNPRHLVRRRGQEARLRCSPMKGHSHVYWYRQLPEEGLKFMVYLQKENIIDESGMPKERFSAEFPKEGPSILRIQQVVRGDSAAYFCASSRGIWGKENTEAFFGQGTRLTVV.

About this clone itself: This may arise from a read error, as a much more abundant clone is one base away. This chain links TRBV7-2 with TRBJ1-3, with D possibly being TRBD1 (6 bases). V was pared by 5 bases and J by 1 base, with 9 bases between. The germline gives CDR1 SGHTA, CDR2 FQGNSA. This CDR3 region has 14 residues. CDR3 region: CASSPQGSGNTIYF. For the CDR3, the DNA is TGTGCCAGCAGCCCCCAGGGGTCTGGAAACACCATATATTTT.

This clone showed up just once. The chain carries TRBV5-1 and TRBJ1-1; TRBD1 is a possible D gene (5 bases). Germline lookup yields CDR1 SGHRS and CDR2 YFSETQ. The CDR3 spans 14 residues. V lost 7 bases to trimming and J lost 3 bases, with 16 bases between them. The CDR3 nucleotides read TGCGCCAGCGCCGGGGGTCAACCGTACACTGAAGCTTTCTTT. Amino acid sequence: CASAGGQPYTEAFF.